The T cell receptor (beta chain) under discussion was sequenced for a study of cytomegalovirus exposure and HLA in healthy donors. Researchers ran the PCR with 60 Vbeta and 13 Jbeta primers. As processed by the authors: It was a later analysis that counted 75 million to 90 million unique TCR beta chains, of which about 10 million were shared. Sequencing was performed with immunoSEQ multiplex PCR; in TCRdb, only in-frame clones are kept and a portion is missing. D and trimming were read from the DNA, whereas the V and J calls and clone size are those reported in that table. The data show around 150,000 clones, nearly 80% seen once. As regards this clone: This CDR3 is also generated by other DNA sequences in the sample.

This CDR3 is built from 13 residues. Germline lookup yields CDR1 MNHEY and CDR2 SMNVEV (reference sequence). With 3 bases removed from V and 0 bases from J, the gap between germline ends came to 5 bases. This sequence joins TRBV27 and TRBJ1-1, with D perhaps TRBD1 (5 bases). The sample was PBMCs. The clonotype originates from a man younger than 30 in good health and CMV-seropositive. The CDR3 protein is CASSLGLNTEAFF. Written as DNA, the CDR3 is TGTGCCAGCAGTTTGGGGCTGAACACTGAAGCTTTCTTT.